Listed here is a single T cell receptor beta chain. Trimming removed 6 bases from V and 7 bases from J, with 21 bases in between. This CDR3 region has 15 residues. Looked up from germline, CDR1 is MNHEY and CDR2 is SMNVEV (reference sequence). This table comes from immunoSEQ multiplex PCR, and its TCRdb copy is limited to in-frame clones, with some not included. The sample records approximately 150,000 clones, 80% to 90% being singletons. This specimen belongs to a study of cytomegalovirus exposure and HLA in healthy donors. Sequences were obtained from PBMCs. This chain connects TRBV27 to TRBJ1-2; tentative D call: TRBD1 (6 bases). The TCR sequence derives from a woman younger than 45 in good health and CMV-seronegative. CDR3 sequence (DNA): TGTGCCAGCAGACCATATGGGGGCGGGTGGGGTGGCTACACCTTC. It yields the protein CASRPYGGGWGGYTF.